These T cell receptor beta chains were read from a single sample in a study of blood T cells in healthy people across ages. TCRdb recomputed calls from the 5' RACE reads with MiXCR, one row per CDR3 protein. There are approximately 800,000 distinct CDR3 sequences in the sample; roughly 60% occur only once, and 28% lies in the top ten. Sequenced material: blood. The receptors stem from a man under 40 in good health. Each CDR3 is given with its conserved first and last residue. A D gene is named only where the DNA matches it firmly. Part of the rows lack a size; the others show once, few, many or a class for expanded clones.

size	V	D	J	DNA	CDR3
-	TRBV10-3	TRBD1	TRBJ2-7	TGTGCCATCAGTGACCCGGACAGGGGCTACGGGCAGTACTTC	CAISDPDRGYGQYF
few	TRBV28	TRBD2	TRBJ2-7	TGTGCCAGCAGTTCGGCTAGCGGGGGCCACAACTCCTACGAGCAGTACTTC	CASSSASGGHNSYEQYF
few	TRBV29-1	-	TRBJ1-2	TGCAGCGTTGAAATGGGGGGATACAACTATGGCTACACCTTC	CSVEMGGYNYGYTF
few	TRBV20-1	TRBD2	TRBJ2-5	TGCAGTGCTACATCACTAGCGACGACGGAAGAGACCCAGTACTTC	CSATSLATTEETQYF
once	TRBV7-2	-	TRBJ2-1	TGTGCCAGCAGCTTATTTACCGGGTACAGCTCCTACAATGAGCAGTTCTTC	CASSLFTGYSSYNEQFF
once	TRBV28	TRBD1	TRBJ2-7	TGTGCCAGCAGTCCACCCGGTGGGACAGGGATCAACGAGCAGTACTTC	CASSPPGGTGINEQYF
-	TRBV20-1	-	TRBJ1-5	TGCAGTGCTAGAGATAGGAACAGGTACAATCAGCCCCAGCATTTT	CSARDRNRYNQPQHF
few	TRBV20-1	-	TRBJ1-4	TGCAGTGCTAGGGGGAGGCAGGAAAAACTGTTTTTT	CSARGRQEKLFF
once	TRBV24-1	-	TRBJ1-5	TGTGCCACCAGTGATTCGCTGGGGGACTTAAGCAATCAGCCCCAGCATTTT	CATSDSLGDLSNQPQHF
-	TRBV7-2	-	TRBJ2-1	TGTGCCAGCAGCATAAGGGGTTCCTACAATGAGCAGTTCTTC	CASSIRGSYNEQFF
-	TRBV10-3	-	TRBJ2-5	TGTGCCATCAGTGAGGAGAGTGATGAGACCCAGTACTTC	CAISEESDETQYF
-	TRBV20-1	TRBD2	TRBJ2-5	TGCAGTGCTAGAGCCGGGGGGGCCCATGTAGAGACCCAGTACTTC	CSARAGGAHVETQYF
few	TRBV5-1	-	TRBJ2-5	TGCGCCAGCAGCCTACAGGGTATCCGAGAGACCCAGTACTTC	CASSLQGIRETQYF
-	TRBV7-2	TRBD2	TRBJ2-7	TGTGCCAGCAGCTCACGGGGACTAGCGGGATCCTACGAGCAGTACTTC	CASSSRGLAGSYEQYF
-	TRBV18	TRBD1	TRBJ1-2	TGTGCCAGCTCACCAGACAGGGACAATGGCTACACCTTC	CASSPDRDNGYTF
-	TRBV20-1	-	TRBJ1-2	TGCAGTGCCAGACCCTGTGAGGAGAACTATGGCTACACCTTC	CSARPCEENYGYTF
-	TRBV10-3	TRBD1	TRBJ2-7	TGTGCCATCGGGGGACAGGGGCCCCCATCGAGCTCCTACGAGCAGTACTTC	CAIGGQGPPSSSYEQYF
-	TRBV6-2/TRBV6-3	-	TRBJ2-7	TGTGCCAGCAACGTGGACTATATATACGAGCAGTACTTC	CASNVDYIYEQYF
few	TRBV20-1	TRBD2	TRBJ2-1	TGCAGTGCTCAGTCGGTGTCCGCGGGGGGGCCTTACAATGAGCAGTTCTTC	CSAQSVSAGGPYNEQFF
-	TRBV4-3	-	TRBJ2-7	TGCGCCAGCAGTATCGACGCAGGATCGGAGTCCTACGAGCAGTACTTC	CASSIDAGSESYEQYF
few	TRBV5-1	-	TRBJ2-1	TGCGCCAGCAGCTTGGCGGCAGCATACAATGAGCAGTTCTTC	CASSLAAAYNEQFF
-	TRBV9	-	TRBJ2-1	TGTGCCAGCAGCGTAGCTGGGGGGCTTAGGTACAATGAGCAGTTCTTC	CASSVAGGLRYNEQFF
few	TRBV29-1	-	TRBJ2-7	TGCAGCGTTGTTGTGGGCTACGAGCAGTACTTC	CSVVVGYEQYF
-	TRBV20-1	-	TRBJ2-7	TGCAGTGCTAGAGATCACCCAGGTAGCAACGAGCAGTACTTC	CSARDHPGSNEQYF
few	TRBV6-5	-	TRBJ2-7	TGTGCCAGCAGGTTGGGACTTGACAGCTCCTACGAGCAGTACTTC	CASRLGLDSSYEQYF
-	TRBV28	TRBD1	TRBJ2-3	TGTGCCAGCAGTCCCCCGGGACAGACATTTACGCAGTATTTT	CASSPPGQTFTQYF
-	TRBV12-3/TRBV12-4	-	TRBJ2-6	TGTGCCAGCACAAAACGGGCCTCCTCTGGGGCCAACGTCCTGACTTTC	CASTKRASSGANVLTF
-	TRBV3-1	-	TRBJ2-7	TGTGCCAGCAGCCAAATTACCGGGACACCTGAATACGAGCAGTACTTC	CASSQITGTPEYEQYF
many	TRBV20-1	-	TRBJ2-5	TGCAGTGCTAGGGGGGACCTACGCTCAGAGACCCAGTACTTC	CSARGDLRSETQYF
-	TRBV3-1	-	TRBJ1-1	TGTGCCAGCAGCCAAGTCCAGGGGCTAGACACTGAAGCTTTCTTT	CASSQVQGLDTEAFF
-	TRBV5-1	-	TRBJ2-6	TGCGCCTCCACCCCCAACTCTGGGGCCAACGTCCTGACTTTC	CASTPNSGANVLTF
many	TRBV9	-	TRBJ2-7	TGTGCCAGCAGCCCTCGCCAAGGTCTATACGAGCAGTACTTC	CASSPRQGLYEQYF
-	TRBV7-9	-	TRBJ1-1	TGTGCCGGGGGAGCGGACACTGAAGCTTTCTTT	CAGGADTEAFF
-	TRBV12-3/TRBV12-4	-	TRBJ2-3	TGTGCCAGCAGTTTGGGCAGGGCTAGAACAGATACGCAGTATTTT	CASSLGRARTDTQYF
-	TRBV3-1	-	TRBJ2-7	TGTGCCAGCAGCCTCACTGGGAATAGCGAGCAGTACTTC	CASSLTGNSEQYF
-	TRBV7-2	TRBD1	TRBJ1-5	TGTGCCAGCAGCGGGGGACAGCCTAATCAGCCCCAGCATTTT	CASSGGQPNQPQHF
-	TRBV4-3	-	TRBJ1-6	TGCGCCAGCAGCCGGAAACTGGGGGGCTCCTATAATTCACCCCTCCACTTT	CASSRKLGGSYNSPLHF
few	TRBV7-9	TRBD2	TRBJ2-6	TGTGCCAGCAGCAGCGGGGGAGTAAGGGCCAACGTCCTGACTTTC	CASSSGGVRANVLTF
-	TRBV20-1	-	TRBJ2-4	TGCAGTGGTCAAGTCGGCAGTTCGGCCAAAAACATTCAGTACTTC	CSGQVGSSAKNIQYF
-	TRBV7-8	TRBD1	TRBJ2-1	TGTGCCAGCAGCGACCGGGACAGGGGGGACAATGAGCAGTTCTTC	CASSDRDRGDNEQFF
-	TRBV9	TRBD2	TRBJ2-2	TGTGCCAGCAGCGTAGGGACTAGCGGGGCCGGGGAGCTGTTTTTT	CASSVGTSGAGELFF
-	TRBV12-3/TRBV12-4	-	TRBJ2-7	TGTGCCAGCAGTTCGTCGGACCGACACGAGCAGTACTTC	CASSSSDRHEQYF
-	TRBV7-2	TRBD2	TRBJ2-5	TGTGCCAGCAGCTTACGGCGCGGGGGGCCGGGAGAGACCCAGTACTTC	CASSLRRGGPGETQYF
-	TRBV20-1	-	TRBJ2-1	TGCAGTGCTAGGTTACTAGCTGGCGGGAATGAGCAGTTCTTC	CSARLLAGGNEQFF
-	TRBV5-1	TRBD1	TRBJ2-1	TGCGCCAGCACCCGACAGGGGGAAGAGTTCTTC	CASTRQGEEFF
-	TRBV12-3/TRBV12-4	-	TRBJ2-3	TGTGCCAGCAGTTTAGGTTGGGCCCGAGGCGGCCCAGATACGCAGTATTTT	CASSLGWARGGPDTQYF
few	TRBV20-1	-	TRBJ1-6	TGCAGTGCTGGGAGGCAGGACTATAATTCACCCCTCCACTTT	CSAGRQDYNSPLHF
-	TRBV7-2	TRBD2	TRBJ2-3	TGTGCCAGCACGCAGAGCGGGGGGAGCACAGATACGCGGTATTTT	CASTQSGGSTDTRYF
few	TRBV28	-	TRBJ1-2	TGTGCCAGCAGGTCTAACTATGGCTACACCTTC	CASRSNYGYTF
once	TRBV28	-	TRBJ1-5	TGTGCCAGCAGTTTATGGCACTCCCTACGGCAGCCCCAGCATTTT	CASSLWHSLRQPQHF
-	TRBV9	TRBD2	TRBJ2-1	TGTGCCAGCAGCTTTAGCGGGGGTAACTACAATGAGCAGTTCTTC	CASSFSGGNYNEQFF
once	TRBV20-1	-	TRBJ1-4	TGCAGTGCTAGAGATTTTAGAGCACCCGCAGAAAAACTGTTTTTT	CSARDFRAPAEKLFF
-	TRBV25-1	TRBD1	TRBJ1-6	TGTGCCGGCAGTGCCCCCGACAGGGCACATTCACCCCTCCACTTT	CAGSAPDRAHSPLHF
few	TRBV5-1	TRBD2	TRBJ2-3	TGCGCCAGCAGCTTGGAGGGAGGGACCGCTCATAGCACAGATACGCAGTATTTT	CASSLEGGTAHSTDTQYF
-	TRBV6-1	-	TRBJ1-2	TGTGCCAGCAGTGAAGAGGGGCTTGGCTACACCTTC	CASSEEGLGYTF
-	TRBV5-1	TRBD2	TRBJ2-1	TGCGCCAGCAGCTTGGCCCCGGGGGGGCCGAATGAGCAGTTCTTC	CASSLAPGGPNEQFF
-	TRBV12-3/TRBV12-4	-	TRBJ2-7	TGTGCCAGCAGTTACGACTTCCTGGGCGAGCAGTACTTC	CASSYDFLGEQYF
few	TRBV3-1	-	TRBJ2-7	TGTGCCAGCAGCCGGGGATTCCCCTACGAGCAGTACTTC	CASSRGFPYEQYF
-	TRBV6-9	TRBD1	TRBJ1-2	TGTGCCAGCAGTTATTCTAAATTCGGGCTTCGGACAGGGCACTATGGCTACACCTTC	CASSYSKFGLRTGHYGYTF